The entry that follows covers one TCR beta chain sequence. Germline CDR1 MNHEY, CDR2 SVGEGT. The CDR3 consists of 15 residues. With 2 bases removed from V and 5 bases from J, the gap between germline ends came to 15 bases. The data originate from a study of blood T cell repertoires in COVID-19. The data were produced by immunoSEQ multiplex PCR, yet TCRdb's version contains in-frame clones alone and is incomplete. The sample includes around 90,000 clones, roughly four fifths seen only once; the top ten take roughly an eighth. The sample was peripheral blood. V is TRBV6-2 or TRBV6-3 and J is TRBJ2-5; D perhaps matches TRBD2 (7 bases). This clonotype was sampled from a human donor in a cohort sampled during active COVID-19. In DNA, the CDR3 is TGTGCCAGCAGTTACGCGGGGGCCCCCGGGGAGACCCAGTACTTC. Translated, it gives CASSYAGAPGETQYF.